The subject of this entry is one T cell receptor beta chain. Its antigen remains unidentified. The record has no base qualities; no much larger clone is one base away. Survey-level sequencing on the immunoSEQ platform was used to profile TCR beta chain repertoires. The authors processed their data as follows. Repertoire diversity was quantified as the inverse Simpson index, and CDR3 amino acid length spectratypes and V-J pairing frequencies were compared. Clonotypes specific to SARS-CoV-2, CMV, influenza A and EBV were annotated by matching TCR beta CDR3 sequences against VDJdb. What TCRdb holds here is the immuneACCESS table cut down to in-frame rearrangements. Part of the clones is not present; checked against another copy, under half of the missing clones reflect an unresolved V gene, and the others are unexplained. D and trimming were read from the DNA, whereas the V and J calls and clone size are those reported in that table. This sample holds around 49,000 clones; just over 90% were observed only once. Of the sample, around a tenth is held by the ten largest clones.

Trimmed from V: 2 bases; trimmed from J: 7 bases; junction bases lacking a gene match: 12. CDR1 and CDR2 (GTSNPN, SVGIG) derive from the germline V gene (reference sequence). The cysteine opens and the phenylalanine closes a CDR3 of 16 amino acids. Only the CDR3 part of the read is kept: 48 bases, read in frame from the first base. The sample is drawn from a study (dated by TCRdb to 2022 to 2024). PBMCs were isolated from peripheral blood, and genomic DNA from unsorted PBMCs was used for TCR beta sequencing. Study-wide findings and limitations: Further investigation, including longitudinal sampling and assessment of a control group, is stated by the authors to be required.

What was sequenced was PBMCs. This sequence uses TRBV30 and TRBJ2-7, and TRBD1 aligns with 12 junction nucleotides. The sequence derives from a man aged 40-55 years with rheumatoid arthritis. The DNA reads as follows: TGTGCCTGGAGTCGTATTAGGGGACAGGGGGCGCGGGAGCAGTACTTC. Its protein is CAWSRIRGQGAREQYF.